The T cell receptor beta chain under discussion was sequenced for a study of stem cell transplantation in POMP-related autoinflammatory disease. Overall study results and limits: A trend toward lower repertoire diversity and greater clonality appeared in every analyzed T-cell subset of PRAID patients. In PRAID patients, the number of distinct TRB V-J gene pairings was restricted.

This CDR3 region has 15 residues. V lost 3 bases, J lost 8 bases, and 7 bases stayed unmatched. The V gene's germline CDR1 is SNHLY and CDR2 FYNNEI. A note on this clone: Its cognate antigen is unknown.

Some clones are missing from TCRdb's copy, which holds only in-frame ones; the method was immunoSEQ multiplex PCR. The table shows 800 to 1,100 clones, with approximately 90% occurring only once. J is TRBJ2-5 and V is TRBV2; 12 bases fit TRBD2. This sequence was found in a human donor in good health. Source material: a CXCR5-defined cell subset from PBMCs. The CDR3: CASSDRTSGVQTQYF. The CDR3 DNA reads TGTGCCAGCAGTGATAGGACTAGCGGGGTACAAACCCAGTACTTC.